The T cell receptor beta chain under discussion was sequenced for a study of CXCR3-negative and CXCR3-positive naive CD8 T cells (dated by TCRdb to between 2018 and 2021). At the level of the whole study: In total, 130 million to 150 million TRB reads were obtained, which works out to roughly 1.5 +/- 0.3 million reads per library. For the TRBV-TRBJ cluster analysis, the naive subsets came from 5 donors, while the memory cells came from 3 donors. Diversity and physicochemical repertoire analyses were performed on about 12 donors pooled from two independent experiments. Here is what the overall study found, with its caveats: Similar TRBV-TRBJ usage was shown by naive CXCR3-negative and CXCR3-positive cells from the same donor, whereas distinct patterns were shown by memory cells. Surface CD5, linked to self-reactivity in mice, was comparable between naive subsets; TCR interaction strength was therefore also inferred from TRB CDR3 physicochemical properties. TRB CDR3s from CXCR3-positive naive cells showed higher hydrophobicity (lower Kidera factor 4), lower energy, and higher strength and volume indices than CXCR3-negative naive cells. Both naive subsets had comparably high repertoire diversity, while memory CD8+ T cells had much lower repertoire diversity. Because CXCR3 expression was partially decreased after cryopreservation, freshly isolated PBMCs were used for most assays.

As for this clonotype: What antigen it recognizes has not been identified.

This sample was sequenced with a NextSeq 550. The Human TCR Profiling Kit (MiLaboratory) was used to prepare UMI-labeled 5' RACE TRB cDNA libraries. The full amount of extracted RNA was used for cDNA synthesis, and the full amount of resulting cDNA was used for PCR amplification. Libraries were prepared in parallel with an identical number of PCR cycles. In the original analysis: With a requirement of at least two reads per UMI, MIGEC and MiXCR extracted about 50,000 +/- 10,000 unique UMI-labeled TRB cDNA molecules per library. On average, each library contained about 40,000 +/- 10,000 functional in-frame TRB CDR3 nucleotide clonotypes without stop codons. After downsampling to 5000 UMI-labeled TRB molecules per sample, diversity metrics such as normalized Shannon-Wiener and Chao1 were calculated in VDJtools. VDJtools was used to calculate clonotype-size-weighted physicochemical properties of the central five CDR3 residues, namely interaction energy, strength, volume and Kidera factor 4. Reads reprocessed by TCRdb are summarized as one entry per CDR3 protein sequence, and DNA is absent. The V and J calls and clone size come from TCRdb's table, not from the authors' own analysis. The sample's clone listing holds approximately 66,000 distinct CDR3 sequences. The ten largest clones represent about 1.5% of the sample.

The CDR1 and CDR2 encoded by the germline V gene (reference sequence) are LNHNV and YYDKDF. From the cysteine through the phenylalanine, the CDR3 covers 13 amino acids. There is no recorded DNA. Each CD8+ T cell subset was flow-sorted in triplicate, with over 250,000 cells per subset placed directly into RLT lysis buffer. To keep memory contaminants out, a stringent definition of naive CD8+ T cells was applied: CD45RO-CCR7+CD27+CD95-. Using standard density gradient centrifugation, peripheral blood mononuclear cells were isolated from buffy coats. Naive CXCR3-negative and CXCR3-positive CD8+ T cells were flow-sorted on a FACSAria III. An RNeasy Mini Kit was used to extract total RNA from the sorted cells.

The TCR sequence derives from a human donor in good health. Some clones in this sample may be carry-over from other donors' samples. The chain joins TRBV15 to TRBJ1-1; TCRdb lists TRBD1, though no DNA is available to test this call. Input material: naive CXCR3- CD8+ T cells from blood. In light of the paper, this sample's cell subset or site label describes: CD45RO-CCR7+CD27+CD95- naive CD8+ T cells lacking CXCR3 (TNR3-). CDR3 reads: CATTPDGNTEAFF.